Presented here are 21 T cell receptor beta chains from one specimen sequenced in a study of post-analysis software for immune sequencing data. No antigens are known for them. TCR beta cDNA libraries included unique molecular identifiers. TCRdb re-derived calls from the PCR reads in MiXCR, one entry per CDR3 protein. The data hold about 760,000 distinct CDR3 sequences, with about 32% observed a single time. Study conclusions and caveats: When patients were compared with controls, 4 or 5 TRBV segments were more frequent, TRBV5-6, TRBV5-1 and TRBV20-1 among them.

Sample: blood. These receptors were taken from a girl aged 5-17 years with multiple sclerosis.

This clonotype was counted ten times or more. The V call is TRBV6-2 or TRBV6-3, the J call TRBJ2-7; D gene unclear. The CDR3 spans 11 residues. The ends were cut back, 6 bases at V and 2 bases at J, with 5 bases in the middle. Per the germline V gene, CDR1 is MNHEY and CDR2 is SVGEGT. The DNA for the CDR3 is TGTGCCAGCAGGCACACCTACGAGCAGTACTTC. Protein product: CASRHTYEQYF.

V gene TRBV12-3 or TRBV12-4 combines with J gene TRBJ1-6; D gene unclear. V lost 7 bases and J lost 7, with 17 bases in between. The CDR3 has 15 residues. In nucleotides, the CDR3 is TGTGCCAGCACCAAATTCACGATGGGGAATTCACCCCTCCACTTT. Its translation is CASTKFTMGNSPLHF.

This clonotype has more than one count but fewer than ten. The CDR3 sequence: CASSTQRRGTGGRRETQYF. CDR3 DNA sequence: TGTGCCAGCAGCACCCAACGGAGGGGGACAGGGGGAAGAAGAGAGACCCAGTACTTC. The gene calls are TRBV5-6 and TRBJ2-5, with 11 bases aligning to TRBD1. Losses at the gene ends were 4 bases for V and 4 bases for J; bases not matched to a gene: 18. CDR3 length: 19 residues. Per the germline V gene, CDR1 is SGHDT and CDR2 is YYEEEE. Based on the CDR3 plus reference TRBV5-6 and TRBJ2-5, the full variable domain is DAGVTQSPTHLIKTRGQQVTLRCSPKSGHDTVSWYQQALGQGPQFIFQYYEEEERQRGNFPDRFSGHQFPNYSSELNVNALLLGDSALYLCASSTQRRGTGGRRETQYFGPGTRLLVL.

V usage is TRBV4-1 and J usage is TRBJ2-4; the D gene is possibly TRBD2 (7 bases). This CDR3 spans 17 amino acids. Trimming pared 6 bases from V and 0 bases from J, leaving 18 bases between. The V gene's germline CDR1 is MGHRA and CDR2 YSYEKL. The CDR3 DNA reads TGCGCCAGCAGAGGTAGGGGGGGGACCATAGCCAAAAACATTCAGTACTTC. This sequence encodes CASRGRGGTIAKNIQYF.

This clonotype turned up a few times. V and J are TRBV24-1 and TRBJ2-5; 7 positions agree with TRBD1. Per the germline V gene, CDR1 is KGHDR and CDR2 is SFDVKD. Unmatched junction bases numbered 8, after V lost 4 bases and J lost 1 base. There are 16 residues in the CDR3. CDR3 region: CATSDLTTGSQETQYF. CDR3 sequence (DNA): TGTGCCACCAGTGACCTCACGACAGGGAGCCAAGAGACCCAGTACTTC.

J is TRBJ1-1 and V is TRBV12-3 or TRBV12-4; 7 bases map to TRBD1. V shed 6 bases and J 1 base; nucleotides not matched to a gene: 8. The CDR3 contains 15 residues. CDR3 sequence: CASRLQGGRNTEAFF. CDR3 bases: TGTGCCAGCAGACTCCAGGGGGGACGGAACACTGAAGCTTTCTTT.

The chain recombines TRBV20-1 with TRBJ2-7, with 9 bases aligning to TRBD2. J gave up 3 bases and V 6 bases, and 12 bases lay outside the gene matches. The CDR3 sequence is 15 residues long. The germline CDR1 and CDR2 sequences are DFQATT and SNEGSKA (reference sequence). The CDR3 DNA reads as TGCAGTGCCCTTCCCCGCGGGAGGGCCAACTACGAGCAGTACTTC. Its translation is CSALPRGRANYEQYF.

V is TRBV12-3 or TRBV12-4 and J is TRBJ2-7; D is perhaps TRBD2 (6 bases). Trimming shortened V by 3 bases and J by 6 bases, and 12 bases separated the two germline ends. This CDR3 region has 13 residues. The CDR3 is CASSLGGASEQYF. The CDR3 coding sequence is TGTGCCAGCAGTTTGGGGGGAGCGTCCGAGCAGTACTTC.

The V call is TRBV2, the J call TRBJ1-6; D perhaps matches TRBD1 (5 bases). Trimming stripped 4 bases from V and 5 bases from J, with 12 bases between. The length of the CDR3 is 15 residues. CDR1 is SNHLY, CDR2 FYNNEI, per germline. In DNA, the CDR3 is TGTGCCAGCAGTGGCGGGACGTTGGATAATTCACCCCTCCACTTT. This encodes CASSGGTLDNSPLHF.

This clonotype showed up many times. V usage is TRBV9 and J usage is TRBJ2-1, with 7 bases that match TRBD2. The germline V gene encodes CDR1 SGDLS and CDR2 YYNGEE. V was pared by 2 bases and J by 3 bases, with 5 bases of the junction left unmatched. There are 15 residues in the CDR3. The CDR3, as DNA: TGTGCCAGCAGCGTTGCGGGAGAGAGCTACAATGAGCAGTTCTTC. Its protein is CASSVAGESYNEQFF. The full variable domain, its missing parts supplied by reference TRBV9 and TRBJ2-1, is DSGVTQTPKHLITATGQRVTLRCSPRSGDLSVYWYQQSLDQGLQFLIQYYNGEERAKGNILERFSAQQFPDLHSELNLSSLELGDSALYFCASSVAGESYNEQFFGPGTRLTVL.

The chain employs TRBV20-1 and TRBJ2-3, with D unresolved. V dropped 0 bases and J dropped 0 bases, with 13 bases sitting between them. CDR1 is DFQATT, CDR2 SNEGSKA, per germline (reference sequence). The CDR3 runs 16 residues. The CDR3 sequence is CSARDRLRESTDTQYF. CDR3 nucleotides: TGCAGTGCTAGAGATCGGCTCAGAGAGAGCACAGATACGCAGTATTTT.

CDR3 amino acids: CASSTSGSQGEQFF. CDR3 DNA: TGTGCCAGCAGTACTAGCGGGAGTCAAGGTGAGCAGTTCTTC. V gene TRBV12-3 or TRBV12-4 combines with J gene TRBJ2-1; 11 bases fit TRBD2. The CDR3 covers 14 residues. Trimming removed 5 bases from V and 9 bases from J; junction bases left unmatched: 6.

This clonotype was detected many times. The chain uses TRBV10-3 and TRBJ2-5; TRBD1 might be the D (6 bases). This CDR3 spans 11 amino acids. Per the germline V gene, CDR1 is ENHRY and CDR2 is SYGVKD. Between the trimmed V and J ends, which lost 10 bases and 4 bases, there was a span of 10 bases. The CDR3 nucleotides read TGTGCCACTCGAGGGGGAGAGACCCAGTACTTC. It translates to CATRGGETQYF.

V gene TRBV9 combines with J gene TRBJ2-6; 7 nucleotides align to TRBD1. The trim removed 3 bases at V and 4 bases at J, leaving 4 bases unmatched. The CDR3 consists of 15 residues. CDR1 is SGDLS, CDR2 YYNGEE, per germline. CDR3 sequence (DNA): TGTGCCAGCAGCGAGACAGGGAACGGGGCCAACGTCCTGACTTTC. Amino acid sequence: CASSETGNGANVLTF. The full variable domain, its missing parts supplied by reference TRBV9 and TRBJ2-6, is DSGVTQTPKHLITATGQRVTLRCSPRSGDLSVYWYQQSLDQGLQFLIQYYNGEERAKGNILERFSAQQFPDLHSELNLSSLELGDSALYFCASSETGNGANVLTFGAGSRLTVL.

J is TRBJ1-2 and V is TRBV4-1, with 7 bases aligning to TRBD1. The CDR3 is 18 amino acids. The V and J ends lost 2 bases and 5 bases, in that order; junction bases with no gene match: 17. Germline V CDR1 and CDR2: MGHRA, YSYEKL. The CDR3 here is CASSQPGQRSRGRYGYTF. In nucleotides, the CDR3 is TGCGCCAGCAGCCAACCGGGACAGCGGAGCCGGGGGAGGTATGGCTACACCTTC.

The chain couples TRBV6-5 to TRBJ2-7, with D maybe TRBD1 (6 bases). V lost 0 bases, J lost 2 bases, and 8 bases lay in between. The germline V gene has CDR1 MNHEY and CDR2 SVGAGI. The CDR3 is 14 residues long. CDR3 in DNA: TGTGCCAGCAGTTACTCGGGGGCAGCCTACGAGCAGTACTTC. It encodes CASSYSGAAYEQYF.

The rearrangement joins TRBV20-1 to TRBJ1-6, with 7 bases lining up with TRBD1. CDR3 length equals 14 residues. V gave up 3 bases and J gave up 7 bases; unmatched junction bases: 6. Germline lookup yields CDR1 DFQATT and CDR2 SNEGSKA (reference sequence). This CDR3 reads CSARTDRENSPLHF. CDR3 DNA sequence: TGCAGTGCTAGGACAGACAGGGAGAATTCACCCCTCCACTTT.

This clonotype was counted only a few times. The rearrangement joins TRBV28 to TRBJ2-5; 11 bases align to TRBD1. The CDR3 length is 15 residues. Germline V gene data show CDR1 as MDHEN and CDR2 as SYDVKM. V lost 2 bases to trimming and J lost 5 bases; unmatched junction nucleotides: 4. The CDR3, as DNA: TGTGCCAGCAGTTTAGTGGGACAGGGGGAGGAGACCCAGTACTTC. This translates into CASSLVGQGEETQYF.

This clonotype was recorded only once. V gene TRBV20-1 combines with J gene TRBJ1-2; tentatively, D is TRBD1 (6 bases). The ends were cut back, 6 bases at V and 4 bases at J, with 21 bases in the middle. Germline V lookup: CDR1 DFQATT, CDR2 SNEGSKA (reference sequence). This CDR3 is 15 amino acids long. CDR3 nucleotide sequence: TGCAGTGCCACTGCGGCAGGGGTCAACTTCTATGGCTACACCTTC. Translating gives CSATAAGVNFYGYTF.

In its sample, this clonotype was seen a few times. The rearrangement links TRBV29-1 to TRBJ1-5, with TRBD1 identical over 9 bases. The germline gives CDR1 SQVTM, CDR2 ANQGSEA. Unmatched junction bases numbered 13, after V lost 6 bases and J lost 7 bases. The CDR3 runs to 15 residues. CDR3 region: CSVDRDRVAWQPQHF. The DNA of the CDR3 is TGCAGCGTGGACCGGGACAGGGTTGCCTGGCAGCCCCAGCATTTT.

DNA of the CDR3: TGCAGCGTTGCTTGGAGGGGCAATGAGCAGTTCTTC. This codes for CSVAWRGNEQFF. This chain uses TRBV29-1 with TRBJ2-1; maybe TRBD2 (6 bases). The CDR3 consists of 12 residues. The V and J ends lost 4 bases and 6 bases respectively, with 10 bases between them. Germline CDR1 SQVTM, CDR2 ANQGSEA.